This T cell receptor beta chain appears in the sequencing data of a study of molecular identifiers for immune sequencing clone quantification. TCRdb fed the PCR reads into MiXCR, producing one record per CDR3 protein. The sample lists 550,000 to 750,000 distinct CDR3 sequences; nearly 20% were seen once. This clonotype was picked up a small number of times. V shed 4 bases, J shed 5 bases, and the junction held 9 bases outside the gene matches. The CDR3 is 14 residues long. Germline values: CDR1 SGHTS, CDR2 YDEGEE. The specimen sequenced was naive CD8+ T cells from blood, with Jurkat cell RNA spiked in. Documented subset: FACS-sorted CD8+CD4-CCR7+CD45RA+ naive T cells. V and J are TRBV5-8 and TRBJ2-7; TRBD1 matches at 7 bases. This clonotype was obtained from a human donor in good health. Some libraries in this study had Jurkat cell RNA spiked in. Here the CDR3 DNA reads TGTGCCAGCAGCGTACTCCAGGGGGTTGACGAGCAGTACTTC. This codes for CASSVLQGVDEQYF.